This entry lists 9 T cell receptor beta chains sequenced from one sample in a study of human T cells and chemical hapten exposure. Documented time point: patch test 3, about 24 weeks after DPC sensitization. Treatment here: therapeutic diphenylcyclopropenone sensitization with weekly scalp DPC. Using its own MiXCR run on the RACE reads, TCRdb lists one record per CDR3 protein. This sample has about 97,000 distinct CDR3 sequences, with around 25% found just once. Sequenced here: whole blood, sampled in connection with sensitization to the hapten diphenylcyclopropenone (DPC). The receptors were gathered from a man aged 40-50 years with alopecia areata. Some clones in this sample may be carry-over from other donors' samples.

This clonotype was seen a single time. The gene calls are TRBV12-3 or TRBV12-4 and TRBJ2-3; 11 bases are a match to TRBD2. The CDR3 sequence is 15 residues long. V gave up 7 bases and J gave up 4 bases; unmatched junction bases: 7. The CDR3 region has the DNA TGTGCCAGCAAGGCCCTAGCGGGAGGTTCAGATACGCAGTATTTT. It is translated as CASKALAGGSDTQYF.

The gene calls are TRBV28 and TRBJ1-5; TRBD1 matches 10 bases. The germline V gene encodes CDR1 MDHEN and CDR2 SYDVKM. Trimming at V came to 2 bases and at J to 6 bases, leaving 10 bases not matched to a gene. CDR3 length equals 17 residues. The CDR3 region has the DNA TGTGCCAGCAGTTTACCCCGGGACAGGGGACGCGGTCAGCCCCAGCATTTT. Translation: CASSLPRDRGRGQPQHF.

This clonotype was counted between two and nine times. The rearrangement links TRBV20-1 to TRBJ2-7; possibly TRBD1 for D (6 bases). V lost 6 bases to trimming and J lost 2 bases, with 23 bases between them. The CDR3 is 16 amino acids. Germline CDR1 reads DFQATT; CDR2 reads SNEGSKA (reference sequence). CDR3 amino acids: CSAPIPQQGFAYEQYF. The CDR3 coding sequence is TGCAGTGCCCCCATACCACAGCAGGGGTTTGCCTACGAGCAGTACTTC.

The chain is built from TRBV30 and TRBJ2-1; unclear D gene. With 8 bases removed from V and 1 base from J, the gap between germline ends came to 18 bases. Germline CDR1 reads GTSNPN; CDR2 reads SVGIG (reference sequence). The CDR3 consists of 15 residues. The CDR3 spells CARPILPASYNEQFF. In DNA, the CDR3 is TGTGCCCGCCCGATCCTGCCCGCTTCCTACAATGAGCAGTTCTTC. Full variable domain (outside the CDR3, taken from reference TRBV30 and TRBJ2-1): SQTIHQWPATLVQPVGSPLSLECTVEGTSNPNLYWYRQAAGRGLQLLFYSVGIGQISSEVPQNLSASRPQDRQFILSSKKLLLSDSGFYLCARPILPASYNEQFFGPGTRLTVL.

The chain links TRBV28 to TRBJ1-4; unclear D gene. This CDR3 has 14 residues. Germline V lookup: CDR1 MDHEN, CDR2 SYDVKM. Trimming removed 4 bases at V and 4 bases at J, with 10 bases between. The CDR3 bases are TGTGCCAGCAGTTCTCGTAGGCTTAATGAAAAACTGTTTTTT. It yields the protein CASSSRRLNEKLFF.

The gene calls are TRBV6-1 and TRBJ2-6; D is uncertain. The CDR3 covers 14 residues. Per the germline V gene, CDR1 is MNHNS and CDR2 is SASEGT. V was pared by 7 bases and J by 2 bases, with 9 bases between. Here the CDR3 reads CASNKATGANVLTF. CDR3 coding DNA: TGTGCCAGCAATAAAGCTACTGGGGCCAACGTCCTGACTTTC.

This chain uses TRBV12-3 or TRBV12-4 with TRBJ1-5; D gene uncertain. The CDR3 has 14 amino acids. With 6 bases removed from V and 1 base from J, the gap between germline ends came to 10 bases. CDR3 loop: CASSAETSNQPQHF. The DNA for the CDR3 is TGTGCCAGCAGCGCAGAGACCAGCAATCAGCCCCAGCATTTT.

The chain has TRBV27 and TRBJ2-3; a possible D gene is TRBD1 (6 bases). The CDR3 covers 14 residues. The V gene's germline CDR1 is MNHEY and CDR2 SMNVEV (reference sequence). Trimming cost V 8 bases and J 0 bases, with 12 bases left between them. The CDR3 sequence is CASGNRASTDTQYF. DNA for the CDR3: TGTGCCAGCGGCAACAGGGCTAGCACAGATACGCAGTATTTT.

In this sample, this clonotype turned up a few times. J is TRBJ2-3 and V is TRBV27; perhaps D is TRBD1 or TRBD2 (5 bases each). The germline CDR1 and CDR2 sequences are MNHEY and SMNVEV (reference sequence). The CDR3 has 16 amino acids. V was pared by 5 bases and J by 5 bases, with 20 bases between. CDR3 nucleotides: TGTGCCAGCAGTCCCTCCGGGGCGGCTGGGGGAGATACGCAGTATTTT. Translating gives CASSPSGAAGGDTQYF.